This passage covers 6 T cell receptor beta chains from one sample sequenced in a study of blood T cell repertoires in COVID-19. Repertoires were generated with immunoSEQ multiplex PCR, while TCRdb's copy carries only in-frame clones and drops some. The sample has about 230,000 clones; 65% to 90% are singletons. Sequencing was done on a sample of peripheral blood. These receptor sequences come from a woman between 45 and 60 years old with acute or convalescent COVID-19.

The gene calls are TRBV4-2 and TRBJ2-1, with 10 bases aligning to TRBD2. Per the germline V gene, CDR1 is LGHNA and CDR2 is YNFKEQ. CDR3 length equals 15 residues. Losses at the gene ends were 2 bases for V and 9 bases for J; bases not matched to a gene: 7. This CDR3 is CASSQTSGNRGEQFF. In DNA form, the CDR3 reads TGTGCCAGCAGCCAAACTAGCGGGAACCGGGGTGAGCAGTTCTTC.

The chain couples TRBV19 to TRBJ1-3, with D perhaps matching TRBD1 (6 bases). The V and J ends lost 5 bases and 0 bases respectively, with 14 bases between them. The CDR3 is 16 amino acids. Germline CDR1 is LNHDA and CDR2 is SQIVND (reference sequence). Here the CDR3 reads CASSSDSAYSGNTIYF. CDR3 in DNA: TGTGCCAGTAGTTCGGACAGTGCTTACTCTGGAAACACCATATATTTT.

The CDR3 DNA is TGTGCCAGCAGCACTTTGTCAGGGGGCCTCTACAATGAGCAGTTCTTC. It yields the protein CASSTLSGGLYNEQFF. This chain joins TRBV5-4 and TRBJ2-1; 8 positions match TRBD1. CDR3 size: 16 residues. V trimming: 4 bases; J trimming: 3 bases; junction bases outside the gene matches: 9. Germline-derived CDR1 and CDR2 are SGHNT and YYREEE (reference sequence).

The chain is built from TRBV4-1 and TRBJ2-7, with TRBD2 matching 13 bases. This CDR3 has 16 amino acids. The V gene end was trimmed by 1 base and the J gene end by 2 bases; junction bases not matched to a gene: 2. Germline assignment: CDR1 MGHRA and CDR2 YSYEKL. The CDR3 nucleotides read TGCGCCAGCAGCCAAGGGGGACTAGCGGGAACCTACGAGCAGTACTTC. Protein: CASSQGGLAGTYEQYF.

The rearrangement links TRBV24-1 to TRBJ2-1; D unresolved. The CDR3 length is 15 residues. Germline CDR1 is KGHDR and CDR2 is SFDVKD. V was cut by 6 bases and J by 0 bases, with 11 bases left in between. CDR3 sequence reads: CATSPSFSSYNEQFF. CDR3 nucleotides: TGTGCCACCAGTCCGTCGTTTAGCTCCTACAATGAGCAGTTCTTC.

The rearrangement uses TRBV5-6 and TRBJ1-1; D remains unclear. CDR1 SGHDT and CDR2 YYEEEE come from the germline V gene. Trimming removed 0 bases from V and 5 bases from J, with 8 bases in between. The CDR3 consists of 13 residues. The CDR3 sequence is CASSLASGTEAFF. The CDR3 DNA reads TGTGCCAGCAGCTTGGCTTCGGGGACTGAAGCTTTCTTT.